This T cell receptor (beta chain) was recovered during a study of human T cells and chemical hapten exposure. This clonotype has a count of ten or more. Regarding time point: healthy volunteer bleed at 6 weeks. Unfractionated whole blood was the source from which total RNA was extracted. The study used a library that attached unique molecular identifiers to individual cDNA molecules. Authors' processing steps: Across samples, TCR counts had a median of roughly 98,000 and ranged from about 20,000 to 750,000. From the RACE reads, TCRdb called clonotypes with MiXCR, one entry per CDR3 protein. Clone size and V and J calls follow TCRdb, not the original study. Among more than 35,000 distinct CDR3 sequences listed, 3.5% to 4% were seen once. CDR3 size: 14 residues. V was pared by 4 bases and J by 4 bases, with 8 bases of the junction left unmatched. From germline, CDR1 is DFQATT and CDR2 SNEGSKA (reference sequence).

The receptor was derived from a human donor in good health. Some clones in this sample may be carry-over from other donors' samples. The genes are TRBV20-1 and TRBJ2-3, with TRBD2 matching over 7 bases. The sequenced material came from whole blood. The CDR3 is CSAISGRVSDTQYF. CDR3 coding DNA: TGCAGTGCTATATCTGGGAGGGTGTCAGATACGCAGTATTTT.